These 9 T cell receptor beta chains were sequenced from one sample in a study of shared clonotypes between healthy human individuals. CD8 cells classed as naive were CD45RO-negative and positively selected for CCR7, excluding terminally differentiated effector memory CD45RA+ cells. Generated by immunoSEQ multiplex PCR, the TCRdb table keeps only in-frame clones and is missing some. The sample comprises about 680,000 clones, about 91% of which are singletons, and 20% to 25% rests with the top ten. Sample: naive CD8+ T cells sorted from blood. Every receptor here comes from a man aged 25 to 40 in good health.

V is TRBV2 and J is TRBJ2-3, with 8 bases aligning to TRBD1. Germline CDR1 reads SNHLY; CDR2 reads FYNNEI. Germline trimming cut 5 bases from V and 5 bases from J; bases unmatched to any gene: 9. This CDR3 is built from 15 residues. This CDR3 is CASSSDRGSRDTQYF. In nucleotides, the CDR3 is TGTGCCAGCAGTAGCGACAGGGGAAGTAGAGATACGCAGTATTTT.

This chain links TRBV19 with TRBJ1-5; unclear D gene. The CDR3 spans 14 residues. CDR1 is LNHDA, CDR2 SQIVND, per germline (reference sequence). The V end lost 8 bases, the J end lost 0 bases, and 11 bases lay between the germline ends. The CDR3 DNA reads TGTGCCAGTTTCCAGGCCTATAGCAATCAGCCCCAGCATTTT. Amino acids: CASFQAYSNQPQHF.

The chain combines TRBV13 with TRBJ2-1; 7 nucleotides agree with TRBD1. Unmatched junction bases numbered 4, after V lost 4 bases and J lost 7 bases. CDR1 is PRHDT, CDR2 FYEKMQ, per germline (reference sequence). The CDR3 totals 13 residues. The CDR3 is CASSSQQGNEQFF. The CDR3 nucleotides are TGTGCCAGCAGCTCGCAACAGGGGAATGAGCAGTTCTTC.

The J gene is TRBJ2-1, the V gene TRBV7-8; either TRBD1 or TRBD2 may fit D (5 bases each). V lost 4 bases and J lost 8, with 27 bases in between. CDR1 is SGHVS, CDR2 FQNEAQ, per germline. The CDR3 has 18 amino acids. The CDR3 DNA is TGTGCCAGCAGCTCCCCCCCAGGATCGGGGATGGTGGGGGATGAGCAGTTCTTC. It yields the protein CASSSPPGSGMVGDEQFF.

The chain has TRBV4-1 and TRBJ1-5, with D uncertain. The germline V gene encodes CDR1 MGHRA and CDR2 YSYEKL. V was pared by 3 bases and J by 4 bases, with 13 bases between. The CDR3 extends over 15 amino acids. CDR3 coding DNA: TGCGCCAGCAGCCATCGGTGGCAGCCGAATCAGCCCCAGCATTTT. Its protein product is CASSHRWQPNQPQHF.

The chain carries TRBV2 and TRBJ2-5; 7 bases are a match to TRBD1. With 6 bases clipped from V and 5 bases from J, the junction kept 9 bases outside the gene matches. CDR1 and CDR2 (germline): SNHLY, FYNNEI. The CDR3 runs 14 residues. CDR3 in amino acids: CASRRTGKEETQYF. CDR3 sequence (DNA): TGTGCCAGCAGGCGGACAGGAAAAGAGGAGACCCAGTACTTC.

The chain links TRBV28 to TRBJ2-5, with D perhaps TRBD2 (6 bases). This CDR3 is 16 amino acids long. V was trimmed by 1 base and J by 1 base, leaving 13 bases between them. Germline CDR1 is MDHEN and CDR2 is SYDVKM. The CDR3 spells CASSLSIAASQETQYF. CDR3 in DNA: TGTGCCAGCAGTTTATCAATAGCGGCCAGCCAAGAGACCCAGTACTTC.

This chain's CDR3 is CASSLADTGANVLTF. The DNA for the CDR3 is TGTGCCAGCAGCTTGGCAGATACTGGGGCCAACGTCCTGACTTTC. The rearrangement joins TRBV5-4 to TRBJ2-6; no definite D call. Germline CDR1 and CDR2: SGHNT and YYREEE (reference sequence). The CDR3 is 15 amino acids. The ends were cut back, 0 bases at V and 2 bases at J, with 6 bases in the middle.

The chain has TRBV13 and TRBJ2-3; D perhaps matches TRBD2 (5 bases). The CDR3 loop spans 14 amino acids. CDR1 is PRHDT and CDR2 is FYEKMQ in the germline V gene (reference sequence). Trimming left V 2 bases short and J 2 bases short, with 8 bases between. The CDR3 DNA follows: TGTGCCAGCAGCTTAAGACTAAACACAGATACGCAGTATTTT. It codes for CASSLRLNTDTQYF.